What follows is one TCR beta chain and its context. Antigen specificity is unknown. Before any sequencing was done, the ViraFEST assay used viral peptide pools to expand antigen-specific CD4+ T cells. With approximately 9 days of culture completed, CD4+ T cells were isolated. Confirmation by PCR established that the person had SARS-CoV-2 infection between March and December 2020. Every well housed 1.5 million to 2 million PBMC, which grew in culture alongside 9 to 10 IU/ml IL-2 and around 10 ug/ml peptides. This sample is drawn from a study of vaccination effects on CD4 cells after COVID-19. Study-level information: All study participants received two doses of BNT162b2 or mRNA-1273 vaccine.

CDR1 is SGHTA and CDR2 is FQGTGA in the germline V gene. V dropped 5 bases and J dropped 2 bases, with 13 bases sitting between them. CDR3 length equals 14 residues. Profiled with immunoSEQ multiplex PCR; TCRdb holds only in-frame clones, not every one. Of under 55,000 clones listed, roughly 65% are singletons. The material was CD4+ T cells from PBMCs cultured with a peptide pool, obtained before COVID-19 vaccination. The chain combines TRBV7-3 with TRBJ2-7; D uncertain. The sequence came from a human donor who had a prior SARS-CoV-2 infection. This chain's CDR3 is CASSLRPGAYEQYF. The CDR3 coding sequence is TGTGCCAGCAGCCTCCGCCCTGGGGCCTACGAGCAGTACTTC.